This TCR beta chain originates from a study of T cell responses to AZD1222 COVID-19 vaccine (dated by TCRdb to about 2021). About the study as a whole: TCR sequencing was performed for 233 trial participants, of whom some 200 were given two doses of AZD1222 and some 26 were given two doses of MenACWY control vaccine. Trial participants were enrolled into age subgroups of 18-55, 56-69 and 70-plus years, which contained approximately 150, 28 and 58 TCR-sequenced participants, respectively. Summary of the overall study and its limitations: Participants were mostly white British, with more females than males. The authors suggested clonal diversity may have been underestimated. The 56-69-year group was small, and its depth increase did not reach significance, likely because of low power. Reportedly, almost half of the unique spike-specific TCRs recognized epitopes lying outside the regions that are mutated in the B.1.351 and B.1.1.7 variants. CD4 TCRs associated with the vaccine covered the entire spike protein, and the dominant responses were in regions 160-218 and 743-854. Conclusions about previously exposed vaccinees are limited, since just 6 or 7 AZD1222 recipients were seropositive for SARS-CoV-2 at baseline. Spike-specific TCR breadth and depth rose significantly after two AZD1222 doses compared with day 0 and with MenACWY recipients. Because no day 14 peak-response samples were available, the repertoires could be characterized only after the peak T cell response.

The time point tag for this specimen amounts to: about 28 days (+/-7) after the second vaccine dose. AZD1222 recipients given second doses at about 4 weeks or at about 12 weeks were pooled, since spike-specific TCR depth and breadth were not found to differ between the two schedules. Vaccinee samples came from UK trials COV001 and COV002, including a single-blind randomized controlled phase 2/3 trial of AZD1222 (ChAdOx1 nCoV-19) in healthy adults. Trial participant PBMC samples were collected at day 0 and day 28 after the second dose for TCRbeta chain sequencing. In the germline V gene, CDR1 corresponds to MGHRA and CDR2 to YSYEKL. The CDR3, cysteine through phenylalanine, is 19 amino acids long. Kept here is only the CDR3 DNA, which spans 57 bases and is read in frame from base 1. Relative to germline, V is missing 4 bases and J is missing 3 bases, with 13 bases of the junction outside any gene match.

About this clone: Which antigen it targets is not known. Per-nucleotide qualities are absent, and no much larger clonotype sits a single base away.

The CDR3 regions of human TCRbeta chains were analyzed by immunosequencing. For the original study's pipeline: Repertoire TCRs were checked for matches against a reference library of SARS-CoV-2-specific TCRs that had been generated using the MIRA antigen-specificity platform. Breadth meant the fraction of unique TCRs that were SARS-CoV-2-associated, whereas depth meant the fraction of total T cells that were SARS-CoV-2-associated. Using the MIRA data, every spike-specific TCR was mapped to the spike region that the TCR reacted to and assigned to either a CD4 or a CD8 class. Log10-transformed breadth and depth values were compared by one-way ANOVA with Sidak's multiple comparisons tests. The immuneACCESS repertoire file appears here via TCRdb, limited to in-frame rearrangements. These files lack a portion of the clones; in checked studies, under half of the deficit traces to unresolved V genes, and the cause of the others is not known. V, J and clone size reflect that table, while D and trimming were determined from the DNA. In this sample the table shows 40,000 to 55,000 clones, approximately 90% of which occur a single time. The ten largest account for 1% to 1.3% of the sample.

The chain uses TRBV4-1 and TRBJ2-2, with 11 central nucleotides matching TRBD2. The starting material was peripheral blood, obtained 28 days after the second AZD1222 dose. The TCR was taken from an adult who received the AZD1222 COVID-19 vaccine. The base sequence is TGCGCCAGCAGCCGCATCGGGCTAGCGGGAGGTCGGGACACCGGGGAGCTGTTTTTT. Protein translation: CASSRIGLAGGRDTGELFF.